The present entry profiles one TCR beta chain with its context. These data originate in a study of blood T cell repertoires in COVID-19. The wider study: From the United States, Italy and Spain came samples of acute and convalescent COVID-19.

The CDR3 sequence is 20 residues long. Germline lookup yields CDR1 SGHKS and CDR2 YYEKEE (reference sequence). With V trimmed by 5 bases and J by 3 bases, 19 bases remained unmatched. Sequenced by immunoSEQ multiplex PCR; TCRdb stores in-frame clones only, minus some. The data show approximately 450,000 clones, 85% to 90% seen once. V is TRBV5-5 and J is TRBJ2-7; 14 bases fit TRBD2. Sequencing was carried out using PBMCs or T cells enriched from blood (not recorded which). The origin of this receptor is a man younger than 45 who had recovered from COVID-19. The chain's CDR3 is CASSPGQGHRLAGGDYEQYF. The CDR3 DNA sequence: TGTGCCAGCAGTCCGGGGCAGGGCCACAGACTAGCGGGAGGGGACTACGAGCAGTACTTC.